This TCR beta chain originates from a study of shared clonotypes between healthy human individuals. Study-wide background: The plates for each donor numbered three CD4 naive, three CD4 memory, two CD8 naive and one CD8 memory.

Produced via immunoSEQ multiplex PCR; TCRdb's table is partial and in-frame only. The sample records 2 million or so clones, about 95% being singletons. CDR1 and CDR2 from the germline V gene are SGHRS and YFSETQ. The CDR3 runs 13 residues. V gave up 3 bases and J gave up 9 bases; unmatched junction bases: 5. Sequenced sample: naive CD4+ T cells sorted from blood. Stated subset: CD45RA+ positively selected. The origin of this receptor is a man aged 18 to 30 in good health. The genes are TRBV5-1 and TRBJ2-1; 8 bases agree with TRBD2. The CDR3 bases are TGCGCCAGCAGCTGGGGGACTAGTATTGAGCAGTTCTTC. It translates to CASSWGTSIEQFF.